Each of the 25 T cell receptor beta chains below was sequenced from the same sample in a study of PD-L1 blockade in urothelial cancer. Clones were sequenced by immunoSEQ multiplex PCR, and TCRdb holds only the in-frame ones, with some missing. Of 50,000 or so clones listed, around 85% are singletons. Specified time point: peripheral blood 6 weeks after treatment start. The sequenced sample was PBMCs, obtained around atezolizumab (anti-PD-L1) treatment. All receptors come from a middle-aged man with urothelial cancer.

This clone was observed once. This sequence joins TRBV27 and TRBJ2-7; a possible D gene is TRBD2 (7 bases). The V and J ends lost 8 bases and 3 bases respectively, with 17 bases between them. The CDR3 runs to 14 residues. Germline V gene lookup returns CDR1 MNHEY and CDR2 SMNVEV (reference sequence). The CDR3 coding sequence is TGTGCCAGCTGGTCGGGGGGCAGGGACTACGAGCAGTACTTC. Protein sequence: CASWSGGRDYEQYF.

The chain employs TRBV6-4 and TRBJ2-1, with 9 bases matching TRBD2. Germline CDR1 and CDR2: MRHNA and SNTAGT. With V trimmed by 6 bases and J by 7 bases, 7 bases remained unmatched. This CDR3 is built from 14 residues. The CDR3 DNA is TGTGCCAGCAGAGCTAGCGGGGAATTGAATGAGCAGTTCTTC. Protein: CASRASGELNEQFF.

The chain is built from TRBV5-4 and TRBJ2-3; TRBD1 is a possible D gene (5 bases). Germline CDR1 reads SGHNT; CDR2 reads YYREEE (reference sequence). V was shortened by 2 bases and J by 0 bases, with 10 bases between the two germline ends. The CDR3 loop spans 15 amino acids. The CDR3 DNA sequence: TGTGCCAGCAGCTTCGACAGCTTAAGCACAGATACGCAGTATTTT. It translates to CASSFDSLSTDTQYF.

The J gene is TRBJ2-2, the V gene TRBV6-1; TRBD2 aligns across 14 bases. Germline CDR1 is MNHNS and CDR2 is SASEGT. The CDR3 covers 17 residues. After removal of 4 bases from V and 6 bases from J, the junction contained 7 bases not matched to a gene. CDR3: CASSVGLAGVIAGELFF. Written as DNA, the CDR3 is TGTGCCAGCAGTGTGGGACTAGCGGGGGTAATCGCCGGGGAGCTGTTTTTT.

The chain employs TRBV30 and TRBJ1-2, with D unresolved. V shed 5 bases and J shed 7 bases, with 17 bases lying between them. Germline V gene lookup returns CDR1 GTSNPN and CDR2 SVGIG (reference sequence). This CDR3 has 13 amino acids. In DNA form, the CDR3 reads TGTGCCTGGGATCCTCACGGGGTAGGTGGCTACACCTTC. Protein: CAWDPHGVGGYTF. The complete variable domain, with remaining parts taken from reference TRBV30 and TRBJ1-2, reads SQTIHQWPATLVQPVGSPLSLECTVEGTSNPNLYWYRQAAGRGLQLLFYSVGIGQISSEVPQNLSASRPQDRQFILSSKKLLLSDSGFYLCAWDPHGVGGYTFGSGTRLTVV.

The chain employs TRBV5-1 and TRBJ1-1; no clear D. From germline, CDR1 is SGHRS and CDR2 YFSETQ. V was trimmed by 6 bases and J by 7 bases, leaving 10 bases between them. CDR3 length: 11 amino acids. The CDR3 is CASIMAGEAFF. In DNA, the CDR3 is TGCGCCAGCATAATGGCAGGTGAAGCTTTCTTT.

The chain has TRBV19 and TRBJ2-2; a possible D gene is TRBD2 (5 bases). The CDR3 spans 15 residues. Per the germline V gene, CDR1 is LNHDA and CDR2 is SQIVND (reference sequence). The V end lost 7 bases, the J end lost 4 bases, and 16 bases lay between the germline ends. DNA of the CDR3: TGTGCCAGTAAGGAGGCCCCCGGTCCCACCGGGGAGCTGTTTTTT. Amino acid sequence: CASKEAPGPTGELFF.

This clone was seen just once. CDR3 DNA sequence: TGTGCCAGCAGAAGAGGAGGGGTCATAGGAGAGACCCAGTACTTC. It encodes CASRRGGVIGETQYF. The chain combines TRBV6-5 with TRBJ2-5; weak D call: TRBD2 (6 bases). Per germline, CDR1 MNHEY and CDR2 SVGAGI. V was shortened by 6 bases and J by 4 bases, with 18 bases between the two germline ends. The length of the CDR3 is 15 residues.

This sequence joins TRBV27 and TRBJ2-7; 9 bases are a match to TRBD1. Germline values: CDR1 MNHEY, CDR2 SMNVEV (reference sequence). V shed 4 bases, J shed 4 bases, and the junction held 2 bases outside the gene matches. The CDR3 is made up of 13 amino acids. CDR3: CASSWGQGYEQYF. The CDR3 nucleotides are TGTGCCAGCAGTTGGGGACAGGGATACGAGCAGTACTTC.

The CDR3 reads CASSFRGTGELFF. The DNA of the CDR3 is TGTGCCAGCAGCTTCAGGGGAACCGGGGAGCTGTTTTTT. This chain links TRBV7-9 with TRBJ2-2; weak D call: TRBD1 (6 bases). There are 13 residues in the CDR3. Trimming cost V 3 bases and J 5 bases, with 7 bases left between them. Per the germline V gene, CDR1 is SEHNR and CDR2 is FQNEAQ (reference sequence).

The chain joins TRBV5-6 to TRBJ2-1, with TRBD1 matching 7 bases. Germline CDR1 is SGHDT and CDR2 is YYEEEE. The CDR3 runs 17 residues. Trimming at V came to 2 bases and at J to 0 bases, leaving 8 bases not matched to a gene. CDR3 region: CASSFPGDRGSYNEQFF. In DNA form, the CDR3 reads TGTGCCAGCAGCTTTCCTGGGGACAGAGGCTCCTACAATGAGCAGTTCTTC.

This clone was found a few times. This sequence joins TRBV6-4 and TRBJ2-3; a possible D gene is TRBD2 (6 bases). Looked up from germline, CDR1 is MRHNA and CDR2 is SNTAGT. This CDR3 has 13 residues. Trimming removed 5 bases at V and 0 bases at J, with 6 bases between. The CDR3 spells CASSSGSTDTQYF. CDR3 DNA sequence: TGTGCCAGCAGTAGCGGGAGCACAGATACGCAGTATTTT.

This chain connects TRBV15 to TRBJ2-1; the match to TRBD2 covers 9 bases. CDR1 and CDR2 (germline): LNHNV, YYDKDF (reference sequence). V shed 5 bases, J shed 1 base, and the junction held 3 bases outside the gene matches. The CDR3 sequence is 15 residues long. CDR3 nucleotides: TGTGCCACCAGCCGCAGCGGGAGGTCCTACAATGAGCAGTTCTTC. Residues: CATSRSGRSYNEQFF.

This chain links TRBV23-1 with TRBJ2-7; tentative D call: TRBD1 (7 bases). TRBV23-1 is an ORF for which the function is uncertain. This CDR3 is 14 amino acids long. V lost 4 bases to trimming and J lost 0 bases, with 10 bases between them. This chain's CDR3 is CASSLQGGSYEQYF. The CDR3 nucleotides are TGCGCCAGCAGTCTCCAGGGGGGCTCCTACGAGCAGTACTTC.

The V call is TRBV10-3, the J call TRBJ2-7; TRBD2 matches at 7 bases. The CDR3 length is 15 residues. CDR1 and CDR2 (germline): ENHRY, SYGVKD. Trimming at V came to 0 bases and at J to 5 bases, leaving 7 bases not matched to a gene. The CDR3 sequence: CAISESGGLSHEQYF. CDR3 coding DNA: TGTGCCATCAGTGAGTCGGGAGGGTTGTCCCACGAGCAGTACTTC.

The V and J genes are TRBV6-5 and TRBJ1-5, with 8 bases identical to TRBD1. The CDR3 is 15 residues long. Germline assignment: CDR1 MNHEY and CDR2 SVGAGI. V lost 5 bases, J lost 4 bases, and 7 bases stayed unmatched. CDR3: CASSPTGGWNQPQHF. In nucleotides, the CDR3 is TGTGCCAGCAGTCCAACAGGGGGATGGAATCAGCCCCAGCATTTT.

The CDR3 DNA sequence: TGCAGCGTTAGTCCTAGCGGAGCGTACGAGCAGTACTTC. It translates to CSVSPSGAYEQYF. The chain uses TRBV29-1 and TRBJ2-7, with 7 bases lining up with TRBD2. The CDR3 loop spans 13 amino acids. Per germline, CDR1 SQVTM and CDR2 ANQGSEA. With 5 bases clipped from V and 4 bases from J, the junction kept 8 bases outside the gene matches.

This clone showed up just a few times. The chain carries TRBV5-8 and TRBJ1-4; the match to TRBD1 covers 10 bases. This CDR3 contains 14 residues. Germline V lookup: CDR1 SGHTS, CDR2 YDEGEE. The V gene end was trimmed by 4 bases and the J gene end by 5 bases; junction bases not matched to a gene: 2. The CDR3 loop reads CASSRDRGNEKLFF. The CDR3 coding sequence is TGTGCCAGCAGCCGGGACAGGGGCAATGAAAAACTGTTTTTT.

J is TRBJ2-3 and V is TRBV7-2; a possible D gene is TRBD1 (5 bases). Trimming left V 5 bases short and J 2 bases short, with 14 bases between. The CDR3 has 15 residues. The germline V gene has CDR1 SGHTA and CDR2 FQGNSA. CDR3 region: CASSPRGRVTDTQYF. In nucleotides, the CDR3 is TGTGCCAGCAGCCCAAGGGGCAGGGTCACAGATACGCAGTATTTT.

The V gene is TRBV28, the J gene TRBJ2-2, with 7 positions matching TRBD2. Germline CDR1 MDHEN, CDR2 SYDVKM. V shed 5 bases and J 0 bases; nucleotides not matched to a gene: 12. This CDR3 has 18 amino acids. The CDR3 protein is CASSLFHWGGSNTGELFF. The CDR3 DNA sequence: TGTGCCAGCAGTCTTTTCCATTGGGGAGGGTCGAACACCGGGGAGCTGTTTTTT.

This clone was seen once. The chain is built from TRBV28 and TRBJ2-1; TRBD1 agrees at 8 bases. Germline CDR1 and CDR2: MDHEN and SYDVKM. This CDR3 region has 13 residues. The ends lost 4 bases at V and 8 bases at J; junction bases unmatched: 4. The CDR3: CASSSGGLDEQFF. The CDR3 DNA reads TGTGCCAGCAGTTCAGGGGGCTTGGATGAGCAGTTCTTC.

This clone was recorded at least ten times. The rearrangement links TRBV5-1 to TRBJ1-2; 11 nucleotides line up with TRBD1. This CDR3 has 16 amino acids. V lost 3 bases, J lost 6 bases, and 10 bases stayed unmatched. CDR1 SGHRS and CDR2 YFSETQ come from the germline V gene. CDR3 sequence reads: CASSSTYSGQGDGYTF. CDR3 bases: TGCGCCAGCAGCTCTACATACTCGGGACAGGGGGATGGCTACACCTTC.

The V and J genes are TRBV12-5 and TRBJ2-1, with D possibly matching TRBD1 (7 bases). Germline CDR1 is LGHNT and CDR2 is FRNRAP. The CDR3 length is 17 residues. Trimming removed 4 bases from V and 1 base from J, with 17 bases in between. For the CDR3, the DNA is TGTGCTAGTGGTTGGGGGAAACAGGGGAGGTCCTACAATGAGCAGTTCTTC. Its protein product is CASGWGKQGRSYNEQFF.

This clone occurred once. This sequence joins TRBV7-4 and TRBJ2-2; weak D call: TRBD2 (6 bases). This CDR3 is 16 amino acids long. The germline V gene has CDR1 SGHVT and CDR2 SQSDAQ. Trimming pared 5 bases from V and 1 base from J, leaving 14 bases between. The CDR3 here is CASSAQGGENTGELFF. The CDR3 nucleotides are TGTGCCAGCAGCGCGCAGGGAGGTGAGAACACCGGGGAGCTGTTTTTT.

The chain has TRBV11-2 and TRBJ2-2; TRBD2 matches at 10 bases. V lost 2 bases to trimming and J lost 6 bases; unmatched junction nucleotides: 9. Per germline, CDR1 SGHAT and CDR2 FQNNGV. The CDR3 spans 17 residues. The CDR3 coding sequence is TGTGCCAGCAGCTTATTTTCCCCAGCGGGAGGGTCCGGGGAGCTGTTTTTT. Its translation is CASSLFSPAGGSGELFF. The full variable domain, with the rest looked up from reference TRBV11-2 and TRBJ2-2, is EAGVAQSPRYKIIEKRQSVAFWCNPISGHATLYWYQQILGQGPKLLIQFQNNGVVDDSQLPKDRFSAERLKGVDSTLKIQPAKLEDSAVYLCASSLFSPAGGSGELFFGEGSRLTVL.